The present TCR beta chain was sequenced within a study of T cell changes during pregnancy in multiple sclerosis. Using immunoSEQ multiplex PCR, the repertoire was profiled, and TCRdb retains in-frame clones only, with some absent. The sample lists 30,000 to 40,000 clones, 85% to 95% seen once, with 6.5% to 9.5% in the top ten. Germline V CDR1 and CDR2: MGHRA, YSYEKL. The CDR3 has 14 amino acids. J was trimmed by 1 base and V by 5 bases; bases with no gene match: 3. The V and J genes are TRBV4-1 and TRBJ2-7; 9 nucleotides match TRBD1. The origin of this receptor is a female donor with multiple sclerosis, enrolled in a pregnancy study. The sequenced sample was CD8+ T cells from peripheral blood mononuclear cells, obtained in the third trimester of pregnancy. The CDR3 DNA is TGCGCCAGCAGCTCGGGACAGGGTTCCTACGAGCAGTACTTC. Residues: CASSSGQGSYEQYF.